This entry is about one T cell receptor (beta chain). A few counts support this clonotype. Its specific antigen is unknown. One base away there is no much larger clone; base qualities are not given. Based on the germline V gene, the CDR1 and CDR2 sequences are MGHRA and YSYEKL. Unmatched junction bases come to 8, with V trimmed by 3 bases and J by 5 bases. From the cysteine through the phenylalanine, the CDR3 covers 16 amino acids. Of all the DNA, just the CDR3 is kept, 48 bases in frame from base 1. The library was prepared using RT-PCR. Sequencing instrument: Illumina HiSeq 2500. Starting from the raw public reads, TCRdb applied fastp trimming at Q25, assembled clones with MiXCR and retained in-frame beta chains. Identical CDR3 proteins give one entry, which carries the most common genes and DNA. This sample comprises more than 450,000 distinct CDR3 sequences, approximately 11% of them detected only once. The leading ten clones occupy approximately 10% of the sample.

This record comes from a study of response to subunit inactivated influenza vaccine (dated by TCRdb to the late 2010s). Notes on the research overall: To follow how T cells responded to a trivalent subunit inactivated influenza vaccine, the researchers relied on deep quantitative profiling of the T cell receptor repertoire. Summary of the overall study and its limitations: According to the authors, only a limited number of new T cells may be recruited by each seasonal influenza vaccination.

In addition, the sample was reused for a study of T cells expressing NK-cell markers. As that second study puts it: TCR beta cDNA libraries were made by 5'RACE template switching that added a universal primer site and unique molecular identifiers. TCR beta-chain repertoires were profiled in sorted CD3+CD56+NKG2C+, CD3+CD56+NKG2C- and CD3+CD56-NKG2C+ T-cell subsets from several donors. Of the eight sequenced donors, seven were found to be HCMV-seropositive and one was found to be HCMV-seronegative. To restrict sorting to alphabetaTCR-expressing T cells, an anti-gammadeltaTCR antibody was added in several experiments. In roughly 6 donors, the dominant CD3+CD56+NKG2C+ clonotypes ranked among the top 10 CD8+ clonotypes, making up 1.0-7.0% of CD8+ T cells. Those dominant clonotypes were again the most abundant among CD3+CD56-NKG2C+ cells in a handful of donors, at roughly 25-65%. Whether the expanded NKG2C-expressing T cell clones were specific for HCMV antigens remained unclear. The eight sequenced donors were randomly selected healthy volunteers, three men and five women. HCMV serostatus was determined by detecting HCMV-specific IgG in serum with a commercial ELISA kit. Peripheral blood mononuclear cells were isolated from blood by Ficoll density gradient centrifugation. Bulk peripheral blood T-cell repertoires were additionally sequenced from unsorted PBMC for about six donors. cDNA synthesis was primed from the TCR beta constant segment and was followed by two successive PCR amplification steps. The libraries were sequenced on Illumina HiSeq 2000/2500, MiSeq or NextSeq, producing 2 x 150 bp reads. Reads were demultiplexed and grouped by UMI with MIGEC, and clonotypes were assembled and quantified with MiTCR. To exclude erroneous sequences, any TCR cDNA sequence not supported by at least two reads was discarded. The tcR package was used for downstream repertoire analysis, with clonotypes matched between fractions based on CDR3 nucleotide sequence plus V segment. Antigen specificity was annotated against VDJdb with VDJmatch, allowing one amino acid substitution in CDR3.

This TCR came from a man aged 45-65 years who received an inactivated influenza vaccine. Donor details come from another sample of the same person, matched by shared clones. The specimen was PBMCs from blood, collected on the day of vaccination. The chain couples TRBV4-1 to TRBJ2-2, and 8 bases in between align with TRBD2. The encoded CDR3 is CASSQMTGLGTGELFF. The DNA sequence is as follows: TGCGCCAGCAGCCAGATGACGGGACTAGGTACCGGGGAGCTGTTTTTT.